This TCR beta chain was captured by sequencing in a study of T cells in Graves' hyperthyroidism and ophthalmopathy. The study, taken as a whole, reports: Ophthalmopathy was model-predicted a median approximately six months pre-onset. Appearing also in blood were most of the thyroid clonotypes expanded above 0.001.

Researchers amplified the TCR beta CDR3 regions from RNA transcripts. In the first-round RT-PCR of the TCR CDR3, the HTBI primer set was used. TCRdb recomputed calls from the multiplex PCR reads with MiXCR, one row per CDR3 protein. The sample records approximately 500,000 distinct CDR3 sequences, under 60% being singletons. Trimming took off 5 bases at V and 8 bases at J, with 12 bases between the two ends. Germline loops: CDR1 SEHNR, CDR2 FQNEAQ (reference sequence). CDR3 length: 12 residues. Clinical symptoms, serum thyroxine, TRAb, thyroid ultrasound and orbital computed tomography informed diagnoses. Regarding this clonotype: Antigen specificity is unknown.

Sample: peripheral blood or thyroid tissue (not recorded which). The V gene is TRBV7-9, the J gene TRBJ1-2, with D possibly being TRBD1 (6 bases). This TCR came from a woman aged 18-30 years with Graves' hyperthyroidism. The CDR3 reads CASSRTAYGYTF. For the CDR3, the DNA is TGTGCCAGCAGCCGGACAGCTTACGGCTACACCTTC.